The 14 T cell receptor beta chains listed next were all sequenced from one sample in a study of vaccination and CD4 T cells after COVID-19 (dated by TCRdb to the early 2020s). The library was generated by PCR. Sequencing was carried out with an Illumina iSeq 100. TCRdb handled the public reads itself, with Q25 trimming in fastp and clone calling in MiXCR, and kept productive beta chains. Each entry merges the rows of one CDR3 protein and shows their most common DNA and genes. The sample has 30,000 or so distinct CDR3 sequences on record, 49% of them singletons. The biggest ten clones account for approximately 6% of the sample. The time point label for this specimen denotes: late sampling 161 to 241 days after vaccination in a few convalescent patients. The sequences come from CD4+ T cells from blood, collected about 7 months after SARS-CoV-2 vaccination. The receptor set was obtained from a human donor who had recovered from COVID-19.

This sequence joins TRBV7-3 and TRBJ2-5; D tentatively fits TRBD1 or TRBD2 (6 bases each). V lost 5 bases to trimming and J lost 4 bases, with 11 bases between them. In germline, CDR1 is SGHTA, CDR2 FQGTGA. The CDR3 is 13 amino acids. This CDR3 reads CASSASGAETQYF. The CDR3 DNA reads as TGTGCCAGCAGCGCCTCGGGGGCAGAGACCCAGTACTTC.

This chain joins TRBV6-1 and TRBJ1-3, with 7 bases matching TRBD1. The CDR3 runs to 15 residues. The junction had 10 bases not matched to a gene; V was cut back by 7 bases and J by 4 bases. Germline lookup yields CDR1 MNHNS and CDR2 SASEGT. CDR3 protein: CASNDRVSSGNTIYF. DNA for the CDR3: TGTGCCAGCAACGACAGGGTTTCTTCAGGAAACACCATATATTTT.

CDR3 coding DNA: TGTGCCAGCAGCTTAGGGACGCAGGGGTACACTGAAGCTTTCTTT. This gives the protein CASSLGTQGYTEAFF. The chain is built from TRBV7-9 and TRBJ1-1; maybe TRBD1 (6 bases). Per the germline V gene, CDR1 is SEHNR and CDR2 is FQNEAQ (reference sequence). The CDR3 loop spans 15 amino acids. Trimming stripped 1 base from V and 3 bases from J, with 12 bases between.

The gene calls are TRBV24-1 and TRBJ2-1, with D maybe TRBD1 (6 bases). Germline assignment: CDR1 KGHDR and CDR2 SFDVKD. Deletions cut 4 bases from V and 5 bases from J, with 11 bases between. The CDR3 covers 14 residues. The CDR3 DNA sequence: TGTGCCACCAGTGAAACAGGGACAAACAATGAGCAGTTCTTC. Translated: CATSETGTNNEQFF.

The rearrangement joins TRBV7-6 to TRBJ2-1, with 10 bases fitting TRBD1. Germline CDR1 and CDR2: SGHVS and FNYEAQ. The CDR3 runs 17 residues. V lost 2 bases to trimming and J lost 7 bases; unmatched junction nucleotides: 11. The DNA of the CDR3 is TGTGCCAGCAGCTTAATGGTTGGGACAGGGGAGGTGAATGAGCAGTTCTTC. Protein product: CASSLMVGTGEVNEQFF.

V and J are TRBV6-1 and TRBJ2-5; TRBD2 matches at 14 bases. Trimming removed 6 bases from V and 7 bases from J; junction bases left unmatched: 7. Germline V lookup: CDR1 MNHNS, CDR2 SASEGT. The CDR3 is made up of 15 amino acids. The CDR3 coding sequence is TGTGCCAGCAGCCTGGGACTAGCGGGAGCCGGGACCCAGTACTTC. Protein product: CASSLGLAGAGTQYF.

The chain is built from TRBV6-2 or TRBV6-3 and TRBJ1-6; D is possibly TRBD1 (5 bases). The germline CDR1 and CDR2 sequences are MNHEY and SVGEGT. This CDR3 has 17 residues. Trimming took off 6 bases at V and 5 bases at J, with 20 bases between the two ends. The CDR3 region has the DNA TGTGCCAGCAGCTCAGGCCCAGGGCGATCCAATAATTCACCCCTCCACTTT. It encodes CASSSGPGRSNNSPLHF.

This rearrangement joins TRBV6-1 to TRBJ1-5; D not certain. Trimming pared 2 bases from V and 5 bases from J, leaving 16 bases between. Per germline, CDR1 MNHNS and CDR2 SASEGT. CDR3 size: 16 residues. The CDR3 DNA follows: TGTGCCAGCAGTGAACTCAACAGCCCGATCTATCAGCCCCAGCATTTT. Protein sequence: CASSELNSPIYQPQHF.

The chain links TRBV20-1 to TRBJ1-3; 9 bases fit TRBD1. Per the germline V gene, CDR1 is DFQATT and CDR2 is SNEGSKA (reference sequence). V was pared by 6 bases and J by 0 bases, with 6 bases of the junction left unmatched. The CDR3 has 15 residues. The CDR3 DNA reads TGCAGTGCCGTCCCGGACAGGGGCTCTGGAAACACCATATATTTT. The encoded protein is CSAVPDRGSGNTIYF.

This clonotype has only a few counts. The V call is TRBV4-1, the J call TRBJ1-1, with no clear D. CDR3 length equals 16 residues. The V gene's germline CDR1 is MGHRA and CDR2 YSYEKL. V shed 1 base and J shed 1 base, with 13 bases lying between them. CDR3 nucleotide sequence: TGCGCCAGCAGCCAAGTTTTCGACCGTCGGAACACTGAAGCTTTCTTT. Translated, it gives CASSQVFDRRNTEAFF.

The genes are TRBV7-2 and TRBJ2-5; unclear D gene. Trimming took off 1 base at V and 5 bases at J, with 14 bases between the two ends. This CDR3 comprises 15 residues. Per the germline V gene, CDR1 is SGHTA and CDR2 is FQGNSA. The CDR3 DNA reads TGTGCCAGCAGCTTAGGGTTCAGAGTCCGGGAGACCCAGTACTTC. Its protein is CASSLGFRVRETQYF. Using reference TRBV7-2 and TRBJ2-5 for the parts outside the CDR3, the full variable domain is GAGVSQSPSNKVTEKGKDVELRCDPISGHTALYWYRQSLGQGLEFLIYFQGNSAPDKSGLPSDRFSAERTGGSVSTLTIQRTQQEDSAVYLCASSLGFRVRETQYFGPGTRLLVL.

The CDR3 DNA follows: TGTGCCAGCAGCCAAGGCATAAGACGGTTCTTC. Protein sequence: CASSQGIRRFF. The chain is built from TRBV14 and TRBJ2-1; D gene ambiguous. The V end was cut by 1 base, the J end by 15 bases, with 10 bases between. Germline CDR1 is SGHDN and CDR2 is FVKESK. This CDR3 has 11 amino acids.

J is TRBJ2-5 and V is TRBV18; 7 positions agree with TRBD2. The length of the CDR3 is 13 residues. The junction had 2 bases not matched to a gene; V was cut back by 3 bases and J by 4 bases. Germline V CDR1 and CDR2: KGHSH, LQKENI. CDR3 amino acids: CASSPGGRETQYF. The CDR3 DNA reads TGTGCCAGCTCACCGGGGGGGAGAGAGACCCAGTACTTC.

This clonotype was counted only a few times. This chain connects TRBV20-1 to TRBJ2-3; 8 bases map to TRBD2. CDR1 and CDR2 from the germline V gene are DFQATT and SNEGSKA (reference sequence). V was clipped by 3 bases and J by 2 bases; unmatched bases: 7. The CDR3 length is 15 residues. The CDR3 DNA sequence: TGCAGTGCTAGGACTAGCGCGGCCCTCACAGATACGCAGTATTTT. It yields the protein CSARTSAALTDTQYF.